This record looks at one T cell receptor beta chain sequence and its context. Antigen: not known. These data originate in a study of CD8 T cells in ankylosing spondylitis. V was pared by 5 bases and J by 0 bases, with 11 bases between. CDR1 MGHDK and CDR2 SYGVNS come from the germline V gene. The CDR3 is made up of 14 amino acids. Study results and caveats: Typical of ankylosing spondylitis blood, it appeared, was a TCR beta motif of seven to nine highly homologous variants. Disease-linked clones reportedly showed significant enrichment in matched ankylosing spondylitis synovial fluid. Relatively rare in peripheral blood, disease-linked clones were also CD8+. Both synovial fluid and blood in reactive arthritis had previously been reported to carry some motif variants.

Generation of TCR beta libraries employed quantitative 5'-RACE incorporating molecular barcodes. MiXCR, run by TCRdb on the 5' RACE reads, gives a single entry per CDR3 protein. Among roughly 470,000 distinct CDR3 sequences listed, about 24% were seen once. The rearrangement links TRBV25-1 to TRBJ2-7, with D possibly TRBD1 on 5 matching bases. Sequenced input: blood, either unsorted or a sorted T cell fraction (not recorded which). This clonotype originated in a male donor with ankylosing spondylitis. The CDR3 bases are TGTGCCAGCAGTCGTTACCAGGGCTCCTACGAGCAGTACTTC. It encodes CASSRYQGSYEQYF.